Given below is one TCR beta chain in context. The source of the sample is a study of blood T cell repertoires in COVID-19. Turning to the study itself: Acute and convalescent COVID-19 specimens originated in the United States, Italy and Spain. Sample material is recorded as cDNA or gDNA derived from T cells, B-cell-depleted T cells, or PBMCs.

Patients of the Seattle cohort, enrolled during active infection, were followed longitudinally. Source study methods: Reference gene primer amplification yielded estimated nucleated cell counts. The repertoire was sequenced with immunoSEQ multiplex PCR; TCRdb's copy has only in-frame clones and lacks some. The V and J calls and the clone size are those of that table, but D and trimming were determined from the DNA. The sample consists of a few hundred thousand clones, about 86% of them appearing once. V lost 5 bases to trimming and J lost 1 base; unmatched junction nucleotides: 12. Germline V gene sequence: CDR1 KGHSH, CDR2 LQKENI. The CDR3 loop spans 19 amino acids.

Sequencing used peripheral blood. The clonotype originates from a person aged 65 to 85 with COVID-19, enrolled during active disease. V and J are TRBV18 and TRBJ1-6; 9 nucleotides line up with TRBD1. CDR3 region: CASSSTGGEGLSYNSPLHF. The CDR3 DNA reads as TGTGCCAGCTCATCTACAGGGGGCGAGGGGTTATCCTATAATTCACCCCTCCACTTT.